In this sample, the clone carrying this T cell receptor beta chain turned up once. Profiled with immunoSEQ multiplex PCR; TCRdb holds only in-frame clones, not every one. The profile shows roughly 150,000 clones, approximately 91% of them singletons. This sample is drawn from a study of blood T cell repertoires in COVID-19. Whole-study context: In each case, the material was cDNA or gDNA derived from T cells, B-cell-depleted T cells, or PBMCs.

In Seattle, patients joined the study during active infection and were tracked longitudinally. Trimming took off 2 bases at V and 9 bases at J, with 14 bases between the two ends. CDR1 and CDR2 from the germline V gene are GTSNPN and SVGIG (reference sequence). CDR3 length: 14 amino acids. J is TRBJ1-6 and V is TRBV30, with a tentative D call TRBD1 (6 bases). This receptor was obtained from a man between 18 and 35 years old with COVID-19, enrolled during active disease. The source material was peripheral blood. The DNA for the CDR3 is TGTGCCTGGAGTTACGGCGGGGGCTCTTCACCCCTCCACTTT. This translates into CAWSYGGGSSPLHF.